The 4 T cell receptor beta chains given below trace back to one sample, sequenced in a study of neurological immune-mediated disorders. Each CDR3 protein gets one entry after TCRdb re-called the 5' RACE reads with MiXCR. The repertoire consists of 65,000 to 90,000 distinct CDR3 sequences, with approximately 10% occurring once and the leading ten covering roughly 2%. The sequencing sample was made of PBMCs. The receptors here all came from a man between 35 and 55 years old in good health.

This clonotype was seen many times. The chain links TRBV2 to TRBJ2-4; D possibly corresponds to TRBD2 (6 bases). V dropped 10 bases and J dropped 6 bases, with 7 bases sitting between them. The CDR3 consists of 10 residues. The germline V gene has CDR1 SNHLY and CDR2 FYNNEI. CDR3 amino acids: CATGLNIQYF. The CDR3 DNA reads TGTGCCACGGGACTAAACATTCAGTACTTC. The full variable domain, its missing parts supplied by reference TRBV2 and TRBJ2-4, is EPEVTQTPSHQVTQMGQEVILRCVPISNHLYFYWYRQILGQKVEFLVSFYNNEISEKSEIFDDQFSVERPDGSNFTLKIRSTKLEDSAMYFCATGLNIQYFGAGTRLSVL.

This clonotype was recorded many times. The chain uses TRBV7-8 and TRBJ2-5; 9 bases are a match to TRBD1. Germline V gives CDR1 SGHVS, CDR2 FQNEAQ. V lost 1 base, J lost 4 bases, and 7 bases stayed unmatched. The CDR3 loop spans 16 amino acids. The CDR3 loop is CASSLDRTGVGETQYF. The CDR3 coding sequence is TGTGCCAGCAGCTTAGATAGGACAGGGGTCGGAGAGACCCAGTACTTC.

This clonotype was detected many times. The rearrangement joins TRBV5-6 to TRBJ2-1; D unclear. The germline gives CDR1 SGHDT, CDR2 YYEEEE. V dropped 2 bases and J dropped 7 bases, with 19 bases sitting between them. This CDR3 comprises 16 residues. In nucleotides, the CDR3 is TGTGCCAGCAGCTTCGCGGCGATAGGGTGGGTTAATGAGCAGTTCTTC. This encodes CASSFAAIGWVNEQFF. The whole variable domain, filled in from reference TRBV5-6 and TRBJ2-1, reads DAGVTQSPTHLIKTRGQQVTLRCSPKSGHDTVSWYQQALGQGPQFIFQYYEEEERQRGNFPDRFSGHQFPNYSSELNVNALLLGDSALYLCASSFAAIGWVNEQFFGPGTRLTVL.

This clonotype was detected ten times or more. V and J are TRBV11-2 and TRBJ2-3; 12 positions agree with TRBD2. V trimming: 6 bases; J trimming: 6 bases; junction bases outside the gene matches: 4. This CDR3 has 14 amino acids. Germline assignment: CDR1 SGHAT and CDR2 FQNNGV. CDR3 in DNA: TGTGCCAGCAGTCCTGGACTAGCGGGGGATACGCAGTATTTT. Translated: CASSPGLAGDTQYF.